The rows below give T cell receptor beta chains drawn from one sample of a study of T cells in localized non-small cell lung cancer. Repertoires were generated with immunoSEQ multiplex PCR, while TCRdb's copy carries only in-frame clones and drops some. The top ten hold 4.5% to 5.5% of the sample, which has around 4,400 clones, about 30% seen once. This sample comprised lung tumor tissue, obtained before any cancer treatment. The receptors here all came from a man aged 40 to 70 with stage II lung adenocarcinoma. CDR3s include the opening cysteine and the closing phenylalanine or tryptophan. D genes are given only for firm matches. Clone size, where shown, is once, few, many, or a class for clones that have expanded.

CDR3 protein: CASSTLAGGPGNEQYF
CDR3 DNA: TGTGCCAGCAGCACCCTAGCGGGAGGGCCGGGAAACGAGCAGTACTTC
J gene: TRBJ2-7
clone size: few
V gene: TRBV6-4
D gene: TRBD2

CDR3 protein: CATNPRAGGRGEQFF
CDR3 DNA: TGTGCCACCAATCCCAGAGCGGGAGGAAGGGGTGAGCAGTTCTTC
J gene: TRBJ2-1
clone size: medium-sized
V gene: TRBV12-2
D gene: -

CDR3 protein: CSVRPTTDTQYF
CDR3 DNA: TGCAGCGTTCGGCCAACTACAGATACGCAGTATTTT
J gene: TRBJ2-3
clone size: medium-sized
V gene: TRBV29-1
D gene: -

CDR3 protein: CASSPPWVSAEAFF
CDR3 DNA: TGTGCCAGCTCACCACCGTGGGTCAGCGCTGAAGCTTTCTTT
J gene: TRBJ1-1
clone size: -
V gene: TRBV18
D gene: -

CDR3 protein: CASSLGLVGYEQYF
CDR3 DNA: TGTGCCAGCAGCTTAGGACTAGTAGGTTACGAGCAGTACTTC
J gene: TRBJ2-7
clone size: medium-sized
V gene: TRBV13
D gene: -

CDR3 protein: CASSEYSGNTIYF
CDR3 DNA: TGCGCCAGCAGTGAATACTCTGGAAACACCATATATTTT
J gene: TRBJ1-3
clone size: -
V gene: TRBV10-2
D gene: -

CDR3 protein: CASRRGSDAGSYNEQFF
CDR3 DNA: TGCGCCAGCAGAAGGGGTAGCGACGCGGGCTCCTACAATGAGCAGTTCTTC
J gene: TRBJ2-1
clone size: -
V gene: TRBV5-1
D gene: -

CDR3 protein: CASSERANTGELFF
CDR3 DNA: TGTGCCAGCTCCGAGAGGGCGAACACCGGGGAGCTGTTTTTT
J gene: TRBJ2-2
clone size: few
V gene: TRBV2
D gene: -

CDR3 protein: CASTRNRGGGYGYTF
CDR3 DNA: TGCGCCAGCACTCGAAACCGGGGTGGTGGGTACGGCTACACCTTC
J gene: TRBJ1-2
clone size: few
V gene: TRBV1
D gene: -

CDR3 protein: CASSQAFFTEAFF
CDR3 DNA: TGCGCCAGCAGCCAAGCCTTTTTCACTGAAGCTTTCTTT
J gene: TRBJ1-1
clone size: few
V gene: TRBV4-1
D gene: -

CDR3 protein: CASRPQDRANEQYF
CDR3 DNA: TGTGCCAGCCGACCGCAGGACAGGGCCAACGAGCAGTACTTC
J gene: TRBJ2-7
clone size: -
V gene: TRBV28
D gene: TRBD1

CDR3 protein: CASSFLAGVYEQYF
CDR3 DNA: TGTGCCAGCAGCTTTCTAGCGGGAGTCTACGAGCAGTACTTC
J gene: TRBJ2-7
clone size: few
V gene: TRBV11-3
D gene: TRBD2

CDR3 protein: CASSYSLPAGSYEQYF
CDR3 DNA: TGTGCCAGCAGTTACTCCCTCCCAGCGGGCTCCTACGAGCAGTACTTC
J gene: TRBJ2-7
clone size: few
V gene: TRBV6-8
D gene: -

CDR3 protein: CASSRSGTGGYYGYTF
CDR3 DNA: TGTGCCAGCAGTCGCTCCGGGACAGGGGGCTACTATGGCTACACCTTC
J gene: TRBJ1-2
clone size: -
V gene: TRBV28
D gene: TRBD1

CDR3 protein: CASSYSWGLSYEQYF
CDR3 DNA: TGTGCCAGCAGTTACTCCTGGGGCCTCTCCTACGAGCAGTACTTC
J gene: TRBJ2-7
clone size: -
V gene: TRBV6-8
D gene: -

CDR3 protein: CASSDLDKAFSYEQYF
CDR3 DNA: TGTGCCAGCAGTGACCTAGATAAGGCTTTTTCCTACGAGCAGTACTTC
J gene: TRBJ2-7
clone size: -
V gene: TRBV28
D gene: -

CDR3 protein: CASNLGGLYEKLFF
CDR3 DNA: TGTGCCAGCAATCTGGGGGGGCTTTATGAAAAACTGTTTTTT
J gene: TRBJ1-4
clone size: few
V gene: TRBV6-8
D gene: -

CDR3 protein: CASNWQAGTDTQYF
CDR3 DNA: TGTGCCAGCAATTGGCAGGCGGGCACAGATACGCAGTATTTT
J gene: TRBJ2-3
clone size: -
V gene: TRBV2
D gene: -

CDR3 protein: CASSLAGGDYGYTF
CDR3 DNA: TGTGCCAGCAGCTTGGCCGGGGGCGACTATGGCTACACCTTC
J gene: TRBJ1-2
clone size: -
V gene: TRBV11-3
D gene: -

CDR3 protein: CASSLQGEGTEAFF
CDR3 DNA: TGTGCCAGTAGTCTACAGGGAGAGGGCACTGAAGCTTTCTTT
J gene: TRBJ1-1
clone size: medium-sized
V gene: TRBV19
D gene: -